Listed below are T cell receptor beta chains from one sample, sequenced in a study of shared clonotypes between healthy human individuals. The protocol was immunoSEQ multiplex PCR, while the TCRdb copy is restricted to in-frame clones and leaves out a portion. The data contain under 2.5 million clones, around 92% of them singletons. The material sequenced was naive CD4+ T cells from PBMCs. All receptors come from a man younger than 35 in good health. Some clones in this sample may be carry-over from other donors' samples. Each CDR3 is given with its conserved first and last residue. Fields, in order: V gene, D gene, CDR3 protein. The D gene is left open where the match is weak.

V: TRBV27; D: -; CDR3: CASSFTGGNTIYF
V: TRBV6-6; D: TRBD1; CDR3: CASRLETGANEQFF
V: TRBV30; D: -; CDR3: CAWNGGIGYTF
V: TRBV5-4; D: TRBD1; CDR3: CASSYPSGQRTQYF
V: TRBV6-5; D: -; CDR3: CASGPQLGAQYF
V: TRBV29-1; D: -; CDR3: CSVGASGQVVYGYTF
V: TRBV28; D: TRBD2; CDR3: CASSLRPGTSGSIPYNEQFF
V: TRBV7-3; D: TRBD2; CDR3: CASSHGLAGFGTDTQYF
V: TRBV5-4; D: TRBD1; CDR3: CASSPAGTGVSGELFF
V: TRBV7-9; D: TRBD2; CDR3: CASSHSGGGDEQFF
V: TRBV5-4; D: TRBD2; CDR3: CASSLGLAGVMQETQYF
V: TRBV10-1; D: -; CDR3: CASCESGTCTDTQYF
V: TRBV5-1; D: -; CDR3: CASRTGGQHNDEQFF
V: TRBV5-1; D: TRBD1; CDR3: CASSFATGEDSWAFF
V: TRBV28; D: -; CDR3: CASSLDTGSGAKNIQYF
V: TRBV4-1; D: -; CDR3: CASSQGVGRGVAKNIQYF
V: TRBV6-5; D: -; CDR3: CASSYTGGQPQHF
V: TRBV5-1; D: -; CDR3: CASSLQNSGANVLTF
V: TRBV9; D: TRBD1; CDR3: CASSADRGSEAFF
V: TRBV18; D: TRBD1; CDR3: CASSPGQGATDTQYF
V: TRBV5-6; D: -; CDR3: CASSLTGLLSYEQYF
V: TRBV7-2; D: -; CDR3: CASSVDTANQPQHF
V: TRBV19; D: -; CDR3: CASGRDPTRNF
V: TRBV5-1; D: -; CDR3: CASSKEGLTDTQYF
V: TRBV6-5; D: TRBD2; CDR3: CASSYSRGGSEYF
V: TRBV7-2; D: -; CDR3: CASSRRGNQPQHF
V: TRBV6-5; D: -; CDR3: CASSSRELAKNIQYF
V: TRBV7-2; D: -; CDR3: CASSLVAGHKKLFF
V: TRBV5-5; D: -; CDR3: CASSSSQGVTEAFF
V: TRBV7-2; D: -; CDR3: CASSSWASGSNEQFF
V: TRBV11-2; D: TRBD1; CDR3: CASSSLTGGSGQPQHF
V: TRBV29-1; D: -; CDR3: CSAARSGVTYEQYF
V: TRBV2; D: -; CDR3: CASESGGYTF
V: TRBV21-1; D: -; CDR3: CAEQLKNGDACPGANVLTF
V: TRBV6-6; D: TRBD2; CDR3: CASSYRGGEQYF
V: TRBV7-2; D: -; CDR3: CASSPQGGGGQYF
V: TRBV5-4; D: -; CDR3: CASSSGQKDTGELFF
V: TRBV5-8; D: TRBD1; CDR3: CASSLGTGGADTQYF
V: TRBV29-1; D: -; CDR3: CSVKPGADTGELFF
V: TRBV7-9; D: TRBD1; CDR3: CASSPRQGRSYEQYF
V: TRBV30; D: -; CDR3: CAWSTGFYGYTF
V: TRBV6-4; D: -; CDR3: CASSDRGGNNEQFF
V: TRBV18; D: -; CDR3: CASSPGADRNIQYF
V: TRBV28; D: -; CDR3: CASSLLDFSYGYTF
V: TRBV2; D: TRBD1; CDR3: CASRRDSAYEQYF
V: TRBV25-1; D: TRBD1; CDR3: CASSEYGQGADGYTF
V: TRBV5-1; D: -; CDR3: CASSLVSSYNSPLHF
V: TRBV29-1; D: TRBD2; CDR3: CSVDASGSADTQYF
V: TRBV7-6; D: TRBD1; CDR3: CASSLARGQVITDTQYF
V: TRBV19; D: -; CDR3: CASKWSAGGSYEQYF
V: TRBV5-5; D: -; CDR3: CASSSVGAHYTEAFF
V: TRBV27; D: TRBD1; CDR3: CASSHQGEETQYF
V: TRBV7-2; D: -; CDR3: CASSLLGPPDTQYF
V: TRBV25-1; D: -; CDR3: CASSELGRGATGELFF